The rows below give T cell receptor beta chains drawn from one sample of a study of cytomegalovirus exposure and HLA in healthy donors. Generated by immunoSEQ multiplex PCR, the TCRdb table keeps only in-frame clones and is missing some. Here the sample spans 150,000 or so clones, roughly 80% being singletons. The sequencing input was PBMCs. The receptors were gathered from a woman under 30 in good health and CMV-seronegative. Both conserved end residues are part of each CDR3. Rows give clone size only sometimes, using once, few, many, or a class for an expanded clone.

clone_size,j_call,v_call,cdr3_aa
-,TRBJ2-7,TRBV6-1,CASSEALRGAYEQYF
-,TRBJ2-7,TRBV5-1,CASSLRQGANSEQYF
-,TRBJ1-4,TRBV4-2,CASSPGRGGLLDEKLFF
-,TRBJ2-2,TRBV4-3,CASSQDTNTGELFF
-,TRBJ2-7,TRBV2,CATGRGTSYEQYF
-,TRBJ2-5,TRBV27,CASSATGYQETQYF
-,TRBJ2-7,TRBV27,CASSFTGAPREQYF
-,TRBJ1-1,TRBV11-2,CASSFFRGQGNTEAFF
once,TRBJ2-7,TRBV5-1,CASSLSTGLAGDPYEQYF
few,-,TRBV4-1,CASSQGDRVYEQYF
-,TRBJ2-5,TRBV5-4,CASSSTTGTATQYF
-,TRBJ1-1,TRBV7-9,CASSLERDPEAFF
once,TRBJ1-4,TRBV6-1,CASSEYYTAINEKLFF
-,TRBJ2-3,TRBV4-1,CASSQDRGGSLFGTDTQYF
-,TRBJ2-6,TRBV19,CASSTGNRYAGANVLTF
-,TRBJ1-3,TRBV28,CASSFGVNGGNTIYF
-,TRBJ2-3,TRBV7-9,CSSRLSGIGTDTQYF
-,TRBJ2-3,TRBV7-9,CASSDAGDTQYF
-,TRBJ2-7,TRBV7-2,CASSPGQGAYEQYF
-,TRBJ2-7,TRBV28,CASSNGAVSYEQYF
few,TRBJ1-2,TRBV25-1,CASSEYGGTGGYTF
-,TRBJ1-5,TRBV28,CASSSRDRAGQPQHF
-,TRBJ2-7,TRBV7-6,CASSFGTSGSYEQYF
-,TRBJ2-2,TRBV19,CASSTGEMGELFF
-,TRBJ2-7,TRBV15,CATSGQREGPRGEQYF
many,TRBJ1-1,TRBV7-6,CASSLGEGIEAFF
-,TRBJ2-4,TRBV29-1,CSVDAGGNIQYF
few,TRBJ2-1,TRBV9,CASSGQGTYNEQFF
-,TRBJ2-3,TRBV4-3,CASSPKAQGTPYTQYF
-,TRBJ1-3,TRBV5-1,CASSLEGGSGNTIYF
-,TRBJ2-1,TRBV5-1,CASSQGTDTVINEQFF
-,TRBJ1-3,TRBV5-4,CASSSPSSGNTIYF
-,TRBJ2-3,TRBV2,CASSEGLAGGTDTQYF
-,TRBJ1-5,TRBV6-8,CASTLKGPEQPQHF
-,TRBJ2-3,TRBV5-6,CASSLDRGRDTDTQYF
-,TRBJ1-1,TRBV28,CASTLLWGQAFF
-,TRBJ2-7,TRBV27,CASSSVPGLAGGLWEQYF
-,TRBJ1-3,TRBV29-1,CSLVQGNTIYF
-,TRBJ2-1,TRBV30,CAWRREGTEQFF
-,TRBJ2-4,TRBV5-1,CASSLGELAKNIQYF
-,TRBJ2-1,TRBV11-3,CASSPRDSGDNEQFF
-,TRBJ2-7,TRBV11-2,CASSLGTSLGSYEQYF
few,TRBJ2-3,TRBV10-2,CASSVASGNSDTQYF
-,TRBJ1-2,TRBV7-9,CSSSPGKGAIYGYTF
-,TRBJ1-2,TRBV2,CASRNDALSGGYTF
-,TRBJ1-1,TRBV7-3,CASSLTQVTEAFF
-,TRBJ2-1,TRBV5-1,CASSLVSSGPYNEQFF
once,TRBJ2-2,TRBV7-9,CASSLERQGARPGSGELFF
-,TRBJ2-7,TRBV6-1,CASSDRKGSETGWEQYF
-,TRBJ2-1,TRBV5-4,CASSWDREGFNEQFF